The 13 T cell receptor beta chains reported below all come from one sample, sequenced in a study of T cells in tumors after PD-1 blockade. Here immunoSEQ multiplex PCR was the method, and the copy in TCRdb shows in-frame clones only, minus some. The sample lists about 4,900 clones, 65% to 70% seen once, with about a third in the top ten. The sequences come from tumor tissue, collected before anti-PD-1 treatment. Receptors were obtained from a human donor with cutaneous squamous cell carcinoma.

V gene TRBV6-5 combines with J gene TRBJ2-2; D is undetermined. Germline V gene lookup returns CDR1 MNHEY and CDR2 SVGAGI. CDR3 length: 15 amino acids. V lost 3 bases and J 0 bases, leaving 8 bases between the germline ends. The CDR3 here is CASSYGLTNTGELFF. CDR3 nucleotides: TGTGCCAGCAGTTATGGGCTAACGAACACCGGGGAGCTGTTTTTT.

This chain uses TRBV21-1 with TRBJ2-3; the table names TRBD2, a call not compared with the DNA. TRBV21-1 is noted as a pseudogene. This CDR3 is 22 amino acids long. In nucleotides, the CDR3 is TGTGCCAGCAGCAAGGGAAAGGGCCCGGGCCTAGCGGGGGGTATGACCACAGATACGCAGTATTTT. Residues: CASSKGKGPGLAGGMTTDTQYF.

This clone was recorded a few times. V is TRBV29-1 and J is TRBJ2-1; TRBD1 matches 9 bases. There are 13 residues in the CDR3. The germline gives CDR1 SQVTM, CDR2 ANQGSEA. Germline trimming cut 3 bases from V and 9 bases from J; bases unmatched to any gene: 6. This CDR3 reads CSVDGTGMGEQFF. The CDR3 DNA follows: TGCAGCGTTGACGGGACAGGGATGGGTGAGCAGTTCTTC.

CDR3 sequence (DNA): TGTGCCGGAGGTGCAGGGGAGAAGAGAAAGACCCAGTACTTC. This sequence encodes CAGGAGEKRKTQYF. The V call is TRBV5-5, the J call TRBJ2-5; D perhaps matches TRBD1 (6 bases). Trimming removed 10 bases at V and 6 bases at J, with 22 bases between. Germline CDR1 is SGHKS and CDR2 is YYEKEE (reference sequence). The CDR3 runs to 14 residues.

The CDR3 bases are TGTGCCATCAGTGAGTTTGGAGAAAATTATGGCTACACCTTC. Protein product: CAISEFGENYGYTF. J is TRBJ1-2 and V is TRBV10-3; the D is unclear. Germline V lookup: CDR1 ENHRY, CDR2 SYGVKD. V was shortened by 1 base and J by 5 bases, with 11 bases between the two germline ends. CDR3 length equals 14 residues.

This CDR3 reads CASSGPREQYF. In DNA, the CDR3 is TGTGCCAGCAGCGGTCCGCGCGAGCAGTACTTC. The chain combines TRBV6-2 or TRBV6-3 with TRBJ2-7; D not certain. The germline V gene has CDR1 MNHEY and CDR2 SVGEGT. CDR3 length: 11 residues. Trimming took 6 bases from V and 6 from J, leaving 9 bases between them.

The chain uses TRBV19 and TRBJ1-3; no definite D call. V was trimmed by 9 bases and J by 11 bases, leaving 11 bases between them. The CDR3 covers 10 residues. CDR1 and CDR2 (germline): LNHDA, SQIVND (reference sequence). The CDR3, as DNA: TGTGCCAGCTGTCGCAGCCCCATATATTTT. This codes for CASCRSPIYF.

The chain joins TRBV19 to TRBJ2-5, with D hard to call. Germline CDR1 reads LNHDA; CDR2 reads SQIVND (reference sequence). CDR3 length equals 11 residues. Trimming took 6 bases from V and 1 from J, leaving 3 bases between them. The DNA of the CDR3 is TGTGCCAGTAGCATCCAAGAGACCCAGTACTTC. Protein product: CASSIQETQYF.

This CDR3 reads CASSYSDPHTGELFF. CDR3 DNA sequence: TGTGCCAGCAGTTATTCGGACCCTCACACCGGGGAGCTGTTTTTT. This chain uses TRBV6-5 with TRBJ2-2, with D hard to call. Germline assignment: CDR1 MNHEY and CDR2 SVGAGI. This CDR3 has 15 residues. V was cut by 3 bases and J by 3 bases, with 11 bases left in between.

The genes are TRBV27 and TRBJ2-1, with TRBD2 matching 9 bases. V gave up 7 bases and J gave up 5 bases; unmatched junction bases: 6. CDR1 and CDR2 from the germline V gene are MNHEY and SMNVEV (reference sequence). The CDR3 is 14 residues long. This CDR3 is CASKRAGGHNEQFF. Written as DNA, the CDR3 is TGTGCCAGCAAAAGAGCGGGGGGCCACAATGAGCAGTTCTTC.

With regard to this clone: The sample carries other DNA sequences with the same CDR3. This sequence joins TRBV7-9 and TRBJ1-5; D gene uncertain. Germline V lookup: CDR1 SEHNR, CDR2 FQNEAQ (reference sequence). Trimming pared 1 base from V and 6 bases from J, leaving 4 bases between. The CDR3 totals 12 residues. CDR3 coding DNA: TGTGCCAGCAGCTTAGGGACTCAGCCCCAGCATTTT. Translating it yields CASSLGTQPQHF.

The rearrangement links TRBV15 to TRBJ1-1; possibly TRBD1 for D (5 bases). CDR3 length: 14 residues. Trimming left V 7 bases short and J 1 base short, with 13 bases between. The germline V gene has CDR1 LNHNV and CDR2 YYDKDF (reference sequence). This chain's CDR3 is CATKVAGTNTEAFF. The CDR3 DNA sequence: TGTGCCACCAAAGTTGCAGGGACGAACACTGAAGCTTTCTTT. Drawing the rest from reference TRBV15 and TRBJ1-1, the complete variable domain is DAMVIQNPRYQVTQFGKPVTLSCSQTLNHNVMYWYQQKSSQAPKLLFHYYDKDFNNEADTPDNFQSRRPNTSFCFLDIRSPGLGDTAMYLCATKVAGTNTEAFFGQGTRLTVV.

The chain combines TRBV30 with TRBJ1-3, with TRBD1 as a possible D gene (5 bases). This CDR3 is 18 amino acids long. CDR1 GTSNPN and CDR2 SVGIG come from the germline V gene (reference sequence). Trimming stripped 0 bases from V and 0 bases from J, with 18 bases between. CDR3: CAWSVPLAGYYSGNTIYF. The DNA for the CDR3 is TGTGCCTGGAGTGTACCCCTGGCAGGGTACTACTCTGGAAACACCATATATTTT.